This T cell receptor beta chain comes out of a study of low-dose radiotherapy and immunotherapy resistance in tumors. Background on the study: Members of Cohort 2 were treated with 1 Gy per fraction every two weeks; their total was 13 Gy over 26 weeks.

Time point here: after trial treatment. Indicated treatment: LDRT plus nivolumab, ipilimumab, low-dose cyclophosphamide and aspirin (RACIN trial). The study gave donors nivolumab, ipilimumab, aspirin, low-dose cyclophosphamide and low-dose radiotherapy. This clonotype was observed at least ten times. TRAV and TRBV primers primed cDNA for both TCRalpha and TCRbeta. TCR amplification involved about 21 PCR cycles with a constant-region primer and V-primer adapter. TCRdb independently ran MiXCR on the reads; one entry per CDR3 protein. The profile covers roughly 90,000 distinct CDR3 sequences, with 20% appearing a single time and 9.5% to 15% taken by the ten largest. The CDR3 is made up of 15 amino acids. Germline V gene sequence: CDR1 SGHNT, CDR2 YYREEE (reference sequence). V shed 5 bases and J shed 5 bases, with 14 bases lying between them.

The source material was PBMCs, sampled after low-dose radiotherapy plus immunotherapy. The genes are TRBV5-4 and TRBJ1-6, with D perhaps matching TRBD1 (5 bases). This TCR came from a female donor with ovarian cancer. Here the CDR3 DNA reads TGTGCCAGCAGTTCACGGACAAGCAATAATTCACCCCTCCACTTT. Amino acids: CASSSRTSNNSPLHF.